The 27 T cell receptor beta chains below all came from one sample that was sequenced in a study of T cells expressing NK-cell markers (dated by TCRdb to about 2020). Libraries were made using 5' RACE. TCRdb names Illumina HiSeq 2000 as the instrument used. Following reprocessing of the reads by TCRdb, the data hold one row per CDR3 protein sequence and no DNA is available. The sample table records about 550,000 distinct CDR3 sequences. The leading ten clones occupy 3% to 4.5% of the sample. The sequenced sample was blood T cells: a sorted CD56 or NKG2C T cell subset, CD4+ or CD8+ T cells, or bulk PBMC T cells (not recorded which). The receptor source for this set is a man aged 18 to 29 in good health. Donor details come from another sample of the same person, matched by shared clones.

J is TRBJ1-2 and V is TRBV12-3 or TRBV12-4. CDR3 size: 13 residues. CDR3 in amino acids: CASSSVILYGYTF.

V and J are TRBV5-1 and TRBJ2-3; TCRdb reports TRBD2, a call that lacks DNA to check it against. The CDR3 has 15 amino acids. The germline CDR1 and CDR2 sequences are SGHRS and YFSETQ. The CDR3 loop reads CASSLDGEVADTQYF.

The chain recombines TRBV11-2 with TRBJ2-3. Germline V gives CDR1 SGHAT, CDR2 FQNNGV. The CDR3 extends over 17 amino acids. CDR3 region: CASSFQRVIGRTDTQYF.

The chain combines TRBV10-3 with TRBJ2-1. CDR1 is ENHRY and CDR2 is SYGVKD in the germline V gene. This CDR3 region has 12 residues. This CDR3 is CAISYSSNEQFF.

CDR3: CSPAGGPSREQFF. This chain uses TRBV20-1 with TRBJ2-1; TCRdb lists TRBD2, though no DNA is available to test this call. Germline loops: CDR1 DFQATT, CDR2 SNEGSKA (reference sequence). The CDR3 length is 13 residues.

The chain carries TRBV27 and TRBJ2-1; TCRdb picks TRBD1, but there is no DNA to check that call. Per the germline V gene, CDR1 is MNHEY and CDR2 is SMNVEV (reference sequence). This CDR3 contains 17 residues. The CDR3: CASSPPFLAISYNEQFF.

The chain links TRBV6-1 to TRBJ2-3; the D call of TRBD2 rests on TCRdb alone, since no DNA is present to check it. Germline values: CDR1 MNHNS, CDR2 SASEGT. CDR3 length equals 13 residues. The CDR3 spells CASGIAGADTQYF.

The chain employs TRBV9 and TRBJ1-1; TCRdb's D call, TRBD1, is unchecked because there is no DNA. Germline V CDR1 and CDR2: SGDLS, YYNGEE. The CDR3 has 17 amino acids. CDR3 residues: CASTELGRTYRVTEAFF.

The V gene is TRBV27, the J gene TRBJ2-3; no DNA is available, so the TRBD1 call from TCRdb remains unchecked. The germline CDR1 and CDR2 sequences are MNHEY and SMNVEV (reference sequence). This CDR3 has 17 residues. The CDR3 sequence: CASMLGAGGRGTDTQYF.

The gene calls are TRBV27 and TRBJ1-5; TCRdb names TRBD1, which stays unverified in the absence of DNA. Germline V gene lookup returns CDR1 MNHEY and CDR2 SMNVEV (reference sequence). The CDR3 is 16 residues long. The CDR3 reads CASSLRPGVTNQPQHF.

The chain links TRBV11-2 to TRBJ2-2. From germline, CDR1 is SGHAT and CDR2 FQNNGV. The CDR3 covers 12 residues. The CDR3 here is CASSFATGELFF. Filled out from reference TRBV11-2 and TRBJ2-2, the complete variable domain reads EAGVAQSPRYKIIEKRQSVAFWCNPISGHATLYWYQQILGQGPKLLIQFQNNGVVDDSQLPKDRFSAERLKGVDSTLKIQPAKLEDSAVYLCASSFATGELFFGEGSRLTVL.

The V call is TRBV20-1, the J call TRBJ2-1; TCRdb's assignment of TRBD2 cannot be checked, as there is no DNA. There are 12 residues in the CDR3. The germline CDR1 and CDR2 sequences are DFQATT and SNEGSKA (reference sequence). The CDR3 spells CSSPGLRNEQFF.

The genes are TRBV20-1 and TRBJ1-2. The CDR3 consists of 12 residues. The V gene's germline CDR1 is DFQATT and CDR2 SNEGSKA (reference sequence). CDR3 protein: CSAREGYYGYTF.

The V call is TRBV24-1, the J call TRBJ2-5; lacking DNA, the TRBD2 call made by TCRdb goes unchecked. The CDR3 length is 15 residues. Germline V CDR1 and CDR2: KGHDR, SFDVKD. The CDR3 sequence: CATSVAGEPGETQYF.

The J gene is TRBJ2-4, the V gene TRBV29-1; TCRdb's D call, TRBD1, is unchecked because there is no DNA. CDR3 length: 14 residues. In germline, CDR1 is SQVTM, CDR2 ANQGSEA. CDR3 sequence reads: CSVEKLGTGYIQYF.

This chain joins TRBV7-2 and TRBJ2-1; TCRdb returns TRBD2, unconfirmable since there is no DNA. Germline V lookup: CDR1 SGHTA, CDR2 FQGNSA. CDR3 length: 13 amino acids. This CDR3 reads CASSRTSGREQFF.

The chain employs TRBV11-2 and TRBJ2-3; the D gene TCRdb calls, TRBD2, cannot be checked with no DNA. Germline V gene lookup returns CDR1 SGHAT and CDR2 FQNNGV. The CDR3 is 17 residues long. CDR3: CASSLEGAGGPGNTQYF.

This chain connects TRBV29-1 to TRBJ2-5; TCRdb's D call of TRBD1 is untestable without DNA. This CDR3 is built from 17 residues. Germline V CDR1 and CDR2: SQVTM, ANQGSEA. This CDR3 is CSVELRSDRSLGETQYF.

CDR3: CASREERLGRPEAFF. The V gene is TRBV2, the J gene TRBJ1-1. Per germline, CDR1 SNHLY and CDR2 FYNNEI. The CDR3 has 15 amino acids.

The chain carries TRBV6-5 and TRBJ1-5; there is no DNA to check the TCRdb D call of TRBD1. The CDR3 consists of 16 residues. Germline V lookup: CDR1 MNHEY, CDR2 SVGAGI. The CDR3 sequence is CASSLFGQHSNQPQHF.

V gene TRBV5-1 combines with J gene TRBJ2-7; TCRdb returns TRBD2, unconfirmable since there is no DNA. The CDR3 extends over 16 amino acids. Looked up from germline, CDR1 is SGHRS and CDR2 is YFSETQ. CDR3 protein: CASSLGDSTFYYEQYF.

The chain employs TRBV7-8 and TRBJ2-5; TCRdb indicates TRBD2, and absent DNA this call remains unverified. The CDR3 has 15 amino acids. Germline values: CDR1 SGHVS, CDR2 FQNEAQ. The CDR3 loop reads CASSSGDWLQETQYF.

The V call is TRBV27, the J call TRBJ1-4. The germline V gene encodes CDR1 MNHEY and CDR2 SMNVEV (reference sequence). The CDR3 spans 12 residues. The CDR3 sequence: CASSFGSGKLFF.

The rearrangement uses TRBV12-3 or TRBV12-4 and TRBJ1-3. This CDR3 is 16 amino acids long. The CDR3 loop is CASSLAQGAAGNTIYF.

V usage is TRBV7-8 and J usage is TRBJ2-7. The V gene's germline CDR1 is SGHVS and CDR2 FQNEAQ. This CDR3 region has 12 residues. This CDR3 reads CASSLVTLEQYF.

The rearrangement links TRBV7-8 to TRBJ1-1; TCRdb lists TRBD1, though no DNA is available to test this call. Germline V gene lookup returns CDR1 SGHVS and CDR2 FQNEAQ. This CDR3 region has 15 residues. The CDR3 is CASTVQGMVNTEAFF.

The chain employs TRBV6-2 or TRBV6-3 and TRBJ2-1; TCRdb's D call of TRBD2 is untestable without DNA. CDR3 length equals 16 residues. Germline CDR1 MNHEY, CDR2 SVGEGT. The CDR3 spells CASSYSSQREGNEQFF.